Listed here are 17 T cell receptor beta chains from one sample, sequenced in a study of blood T cell repertoires in COVID-19. The repertoire was sequenced with immunoSEQ multiplex PCR; TCRdb's copy has only in-frame clones and lacks some. The sample yields tens of thousands of clones, 88% seen once. The sample taken for sequencing was peripheral blood. Every receptor here comes from a woman older than 75 with active COVID-19.

This clone appeared a few times. V gene TRBV3-1 (or the pseudogene TRBV3-2) combines with J gene TRBJ2-7; 9 positions match TRBD2. Germline CDR1 is LGHDT and CDR2 is YNNKEL (reference sequence). Trimming cost V 2 bases and J 2 bases; bases outside gene matches: 4. This CDR3 comprises 15 residues. The CDR3 reads CASSQKREVTYEQYF. The CDR3 coding sequence is TGTGCCAGCAGCCAAAAGCGGGAGGTGACCTACGAGCAGTACTTC.

Only one count was recorded for this clone. The rearrangement links TRBV2 to TRBJ2-3; 12 nucleotides agree with TRBD2. The CDR3 covers 16 residues. After removal of 6 bases from V and 6 bases from J, the junction contained 10 bases not matched to a gene. Per the germline V gene, CDR1 is SNHLY and CDR2 is FYNNEI. Written as DNA, the CDR3 is TGTGCCAGCAGCTCGAGACTAGCGGGAGACGGGGATACGCAGTATTTT. Translating it yields CASSSRLAGDGDTQYF.

CDR3 sequence (DNA): TGTGCCAGCAACCGGGACAGATACACAGATACGCAGTATTTT. Amino acid sequence: CASNRDRYTDTQYF. The chain combines TRBV28 with TRBJ2-3, with TRBD1 matching 7 bases. The CDR3 runs to 14 residues. V shed 7 bases, J shed 2 bases, and the junction held 6 bases outside the gene matches. Looked up from germline, CDR1 is MDHEN and CDR2 is SYDVKM.

This chain links TRBV30 with TRBJ2-3; 11 bases are shared with TRBD2. Per germline, CDR1 GTSNPN and CDR2 SVGIG (reference sequence). V gave up 2 bases and J gave up 5 bases; unmatched junction bases: 3. This CDR3 region has 14 residues. This CDR3 is CAWSKGLAGDTQYF. Here the CDR3 DNA reads TGTGCCTGGAGTAAAGGACTAGCGGGAGATACGCAGTATTTT.

The chain joins TRBV7-2 to TRBJ2-7, with D unclear. Deletions cut 2 bases from V and 3 bases from J, with 14 bases between. From germline, CDR1 is SGHTA and CDR2 FQGNSA. The CDR3 contains 15 residues. The CDR3 coding sequence is TGTGCCAGCAGCTTAAGTCCAGCGCCAGACTACGAGCAGTACTTC. Amino acids: CASSLSPAPDYEQYF.

V is TRBV7-3 and J is TRBJ1-2, with TRBD1 matching over 8 bases. The CDR3 extends over 13 amino acids. The germline V gene has CDR1 SGHTA and CDR2 FQGTGA. The trim removed 5 bases at V and 10 bases at J, leaving 9 bases unmatched. The CDR3 here is CASSSRTGWDYTF. As DNA, the CDR3 is TGTGCCAGCAGCAGCCGGACAGGGTGGGACTACACCTTC.

This chain links TRBV29-1 with TRBJ2-2; D gene ambiguous. The CDR3 extends over 13 amino acids. Trimming left V 7 bases short and J 4 bases short, with 13 bases between. The germline V gene encodes CDR1 SQVTM and CDR2 ANQGSEA. CDR3 residues: CSARGAITGELFF. CDR3 in DNA: TGCAGCGCCCGAGGAGCGATCACCGGGGAGCTGTTTTTT.

This rearrangement joins TRBV25-1 to TRBJ1-1, with D tentatively TRBD1 (5 bases). The CDR3 contains 15 residues. CDR1 MGHDK and CDR2 SYGVNS come from the germline V gene. V lost 1 base and J lost 2, with 11 bases in between. CDR3 region: CASSELARANTEAFF. Here the CDR3 DNA reads TGTGCCAGCAGTGAATTGGCCAGGGCAAACACTGAAGCTTTCTTT.

This clone has a handful of counts. The chain is built from TRBV7-8 and TRBJ2-3, with D possibly TRBD2 on 5 matching bases. This CDR3 has 16 amino acids. V was cut by 5 bases and J by 2 bases, with 17 bases left in between. CDR1 and CDR2 (germline): SGHVS, FQNEAQ. The CDR3: CASSTPGYGVTDTQYF. The CDR3 nucleotides read TGTGCCAGCAGCACCCCCGGCTACGGGGTCACAGATACGCAGTATTTT. The variable domain in full, with the rest retrieved from reference TRBV7-8 and TRBJ2-3, is GAGVSQSPRYKVAKRGQDVALRCDPISGHVSLFWYQQALGQGPEFLTYFQNEAQLDKSGLPSDRFFAERPEGSVSTLKIQRTQQEDSAVYLCASSTPGYGVTDTQYFGPGTRLTVL.

The chain joins TRBV3-1 (or the pseudogene TRBV3-2) to TRBJ2-1; possibly TRBD2 for D (6 bases). Deletions cut 4 bases from V and 10 bases from J, with 23 bases between. This CDR3 is built from 16 residues. Germline V gene sequence: CDR1 LGHDT, CDR2 YNNKEL (reference sequence). CDR3 coding DNA: TGTGCCAGCAGCCCCCGTAGACTAGGAACCCTCAACGAGCAGTTCTTC. Translating it yields CASSPRRLGTLNEQFF.

This sequence joins TRBV27 and TRBJ2-5, with a tentative D call TRBD1 (5 bases). Germline CDR1 is MNHEY and CDR2 is SMNVEV (reference sequence). The CDR3 has 15 residues. Trimming cost V 5 bases and J 5 bases, with 18 bases left between them. For the CDR3, the DNA is TGTGCCAGCAGTGTTCAGGGAAATCGTGCGGAGACCCAGTACTTC. Amino acid sequence: CASSVQGNRAETQYF.

The J gene is TRBJ2-7, the V gene TRBV9; maybe TRBD2 (5 bases). The CDR3 sequence is 16 residues long. V lost 0 bases and J 3 bases, leaving 16 bases between the germline ends. The germline CDR1 and CDR2 sequences are SGDLS and YYNGEE. Here the CDR3 DNA reads TGTGCCAGCAGCGTAGATCAGGACTCCCCCCACTACGAGCAGTACTTC. This encodes CASSVDQDSPHYEQYF.

The chain links TRBV5-4 to TRBJ2-7, with 7 bases lining up with TRBD2. Per germline, CDR1 SGHNT and CDR2 YYREEE (reference sequence). V dropped 4 bases and J dropped 4; count of bases not matched to a gene: 5. The CDR3 extends over 13 amino acids. In DNA form, the CDR3 reads TGTGCCAGCAGCCTTGGAGCGGGGTACGAGCAGTACTTC. Translating gives CASSLGAGYEQYF. Based on the CDR3 plus reference TRBV5-4 and TRBJ2-7, the full variable domain is ETGVTQSPTHLIKTRGQQVTLRCSSQSGHNTVSWYQQALGQGPQFIFQYYREEENGRGNFPPRFSGLQFPNYSSELNVNALELDDSALYLCASSLGAGYEQYFGPGTRLTVT.

The chain links TRBV27 to TRBJ1-4; TRBD1 matches 9 bases. Germline V gives CDR1 MNHEY, CDR2 SMNVEV (reference sequence). The V and J ends lost 1 base and 3 bases, in that order; junction bases with no gene match: 12. This CDR3 has 19 residues. The CDR3 DNA follows: TGTGCCAGCAGTTTATATTCGGGACAGGGAGGGGGATCTAATGAAAAACTGTTTTTT. Protein: CASSLYSGQGGGSNEKLFF.

This chain links TRBV20-1 with TRBJ2-5; 9 positions agree with TRBD2. CDR1 is DFQATT, CDR2 SNEGSKA, per germline (reference sequence). CDR3 length: 16 residues. V was pared by 3 bases and J by 5 bases, with 13 bases of the junction left unmatched. CDR3 sequence: CSASVPRLAGRETQYF. In nucleotides, the CDR3 is TGCAGTGCTAGTGTCCCCAGGCTAGCGGGACGGGAGACCCAGTACTTC.

The chain recombines TRBV5-1 with TRBJ2-2; the D is unclear. The CDR3 totals 15 residues. Deletions cut 4 bases from V and 3 bases from J, with 13 bases between. From germline, CDR1 is SGHRS and CDR2 YFSETQ. The CDR3 loop is CASSPTPLDTGELFF. CDR3 nucleotides: TGCGCCAGCAGCCCGACTCCCCTCGACACCGGGGAGCTGTTTTTT. The variable domain in full, completed from reference TRBV5-1 and TRBJ2-2, reads KAGVTQTPRYLIKTRGQQVTLSCSPISGHRSVSWYQQTPGQGLQFLFEYFSETQRNKGNFPGRFSGRQFSNSRSEMNVSTLELGDSALYLCASSPTPLDTGELFFGEGSRLTVL.

The CDR3 DNA sequence: TGTGCCAGCAGCTTGAGGGGGCCCGCCTACAATGAGCAGTTCTTC. Its translation is CASSLRGPAYNEQFF. This chain links TRBV5-8 with TRBJ2-1, with TRBD1 matching over 7 bases. Germline V lookup: CDR1 SGHTS, CDR2 YDEGEE. The CDR3 runs to 15 residues. With V trimmed by 1 base and J by 2 bases, 3 bases remained unmatched.